These T cell receptor beta chains were read from a single sample in a study of blood T cell repertoires in COVID-19. The protocol was immunoSEQ multiplex PCR, while the TCRdb copy is restricted to in-frame clones and leaves out a portion. The sample contains approximately 70,000 clones, approximately 89% of which appear only once. Material for sequencing was peripheral blood. The source of these receptors is an older woman with active COVID-19. The conserved cysteine and the conserved F or W are not part of the CDR3 here.

V gene	CDR3 protein
TRBV5-1	ASSLGGTSNTEAF
TRBV19	ASSTGTSGINEQF
TRBV6-1	ASSEGVSSYNEQF
TRBV19	ASRTTLDNSPLH
TRBV30	AWRRTGAYEQY
TRBV2	ASKGLAGLPVAVDTQY
TRBV9	ASSAGTGVGYEQY
TRBV30	AWRGPDRGPRAGNTIY
TRBV7-2	ASSSIPSRWAGAGEKLF
TRBV13	ASSLWSGSYEQF
TRBV27	ASTSAGAGTDTQY
TRBV7-2	ASSLALSGTETQY
TRBV19	ASSIIGTSGQDTQY
TRBV7-6	AITSGPYNEQF
TRBV6-1	ASSETVTASGNIQY
TRBV5-1	ASSLKGEGYGYT
TRBV5-4	ASSFRTNTDTQY
TRBV6-2/TRBV6-3	ASSLALVETQY
TRBV7-2	ASSLARGLSSGNTIY
TRBV3-1/TRBV3-2	ASSHSSGTDTQY